This T cell receptor (beta chain) was captured in a study of identical twins. Overall study results and limits: Zero-insertion analyses were open to partial confounding by invariant MAIT and iNKT cells. Abundant cord blood beta clonotypes carried fewer insertions; memory repertoires showed none.

Trimming took 2 bases from V and 4 from J, leaving 12 bases between them. The CDR3 is 14 amino acids. Germline loops: CDR1 SGHRS, CDR2 YFSETQ. A universal primer site was created by template switching, with the cDNA bearing unique molecular identifiers. TCRdb reprocessed the 5' RACE reads via MiXCR and lists one record per CDR3 protein. The data contain around 370,000 distinct CDR3 sequences, approximately 8.7% of them singletons. In its sample, this clonotype was seen a few times. Its antigen is not known. The chain employs TRBV5-1 and TRBJ1-2; D gene unclear. This TCR came from a woman aged 45 to 65 in good health. The source material was naive T cells sorted from blood. CDR3 amino acids: CASSFAADIYGYTF. CDR3 DNA: TGCGCCAGCAGCTTCGCTGCGGATATCTATGGCTACACCTTC.